Listed below are T cell receptor beta chains from one sample, sequenced in a study of monozygotic twins with inflammatory bowel disease. TCRdb reworked the 5' RACE reads into one entry per CDR3 protein, no DNA. The table gives 400,000 to 500,000 distinct CDR3 sequences; the top ten clones make up approximately 2.3% of it. Sample: blood. Receptors were obtained from a human donor with ulcerative colitis or Crohn's disease, or a healthy co-twin of an affected twin (not recorded which). The CDR3 runs from the conserved cysteine through the conserved F or W.

j_call v_call cdr3_aa
TRBJ2-6 TRBV21-1 CASSKVETGPSGANVLTF
TRBJ2-4 TRBV29-1 CSVEDPLAKNIQYF
TRBJ1-1 TRBV6-5 CASSYGTGGAGTEAFF
TRBJ2-7 TRBV6-1 CASSPTTEGHSYEQYF
TRBJ2-7 TRBV5-1 CASSTGTSGYEQYF
TRBJ1-4 TRBV30 CACQDAPNEKLFF
TRBJ2-5 TRBV27 CASSLAGGYQETQYF
TRBJ1-1 TRBV5-1 CASSPWGVENTEAFF
TRBJ2-7 TRBV20-1 CSGYRGRYEQYF
TRBJ2-1 TRBV29-1 CSVVWGLARGEQFF
TRBJ1-2 TRBV25-1 CASSDYRGLTDGYTF
TRBJ2-2 TRBV7-9 CASSSRGARELFF